This T cell receptor beta chain was sequenced for a study of early T cells in non-severe SARS-CoV-2 infection (dated by TCRdb to about 2021). Study-wide context: Because TCR sequencing relied on bulk RNA taken from unsorted whole blood, pairing of alpha and beta chains was not possible.

Receptor libraries were prepared by 5' RACE. TCRdb records NextSeq 500 as the sequencer. To correct for sequencing error and PCR bias, the TCR library protocol tagged individual cDNA molecules with unique molecular identifiers. Both TCR alpha and beta chains were sequenced, and tight co-correlation was observed between alpha and beta sequence abundances in each sample. As for the authors' bioinformatics: Decombinator V4 was used to perform V gene, J gene and CDR3 annotation of TCR sequences. Expanded TCRs were defined as changing significantly between any two time points under a Poisson model with p below 0.0001. Abundances of TCRs were expressed as counts per million after normalisation to the total number of TCRs sequenced in each sample. VDJdb, accessed 1 November 2021, was searched for CMV, EBV and SARS-CoV-2 annotated TCRs, with TCRs annotated for multiple antigens excluded. TCRdb itself trimmed the public reads at Q25 with fastp, ran MiXCR and retained productive beta chains. Here each entry gathers all rows of one CDR3 protein and keeps the most common genes and DNA. The V and J calls reflect TCRdb's pipeline rather than the authors' work. Counted in this sample were approximately 81,000 distinct CDR3 sequences; about 13% of them appeared once. The ten largest clonotypes hold 4.5% to 7% of the sample.

Results and caveats for the whole study, not just this receptor: Matching against VDJdb was skewed toward anti-spike CD8 responses, likely underestimated virus-specific expansions, and missed private and CD4 specificities.

This clonotype occurred a few times. Its antigen target is currently unknown. No base quality information exists; no much larger clone differs at one position. The study was a case-control design nested within a healthcare worker cohort in London, UK, with weekly nasopharyngeal swab PCR tests and blood sampling. Healthcare workers were recruited during the week of the UK lockdown, between 23 and 31 March 2020, and followed weekly for up to roughly 15 weeks. The origin of this receptor is an adult who was a healthcare worker with PCR-confirmed SARS-CoV-2 infection or an uninfected control (not recorded which). The material sequenced was whole blood.

The base sequence is TGTGCCAGCAGTCCCTCACGGGACAGACATTACGAGCAGTACTTC. Its protein is CASSPSRDRHYEQYF. The receptor chain draws on TRBV12-3 or TRBV12-4 and TRBJ2-7; TRBD1 lines up with 7 middle nucleotides. V is trimmed back by 5 bases and J by 4 bases, and the junction contains 11 bases that no gene match accounts for. The CDR3 covers 15 residues, taking in both the cysteine and the phenylalanine. Only the CDR3 part of the read is kept: 45 bases, read in frame from the first base.